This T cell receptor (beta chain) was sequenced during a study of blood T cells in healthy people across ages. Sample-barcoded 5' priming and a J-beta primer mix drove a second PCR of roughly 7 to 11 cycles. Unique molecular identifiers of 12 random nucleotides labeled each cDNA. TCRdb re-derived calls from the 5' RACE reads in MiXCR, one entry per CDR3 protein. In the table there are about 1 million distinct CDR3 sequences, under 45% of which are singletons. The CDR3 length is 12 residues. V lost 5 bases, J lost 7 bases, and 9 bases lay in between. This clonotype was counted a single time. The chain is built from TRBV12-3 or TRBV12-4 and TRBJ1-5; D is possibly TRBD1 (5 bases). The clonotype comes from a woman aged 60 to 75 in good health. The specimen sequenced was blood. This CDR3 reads CASSQGSQPQHF. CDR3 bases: TGTGCCAGCAGTCAGGGTAGCCAGCCCCAGCATTTT.